A single TCR beta chain is shown here with its context. This CDR3 spans 15 amino acids. CDR1 and CDR2 (germline): GTSNPN, SVGIG (reference sequence). Trimming pared 4 bases from V and 6 bases from J, leaving 21 bases between. The entry originates in a study of T cell responses to AZD1222 COVID-19 vaccine. Clones were read by immunoSEQ multiplex PCR, and TCRdb kept only the in-frame ones, dropping some. This sample has some 130,000 clones, with approximately 92% found just once. The chain recombines TRBV30 with TRBJ1-1, with D maybe TRBD1 (6 bases). The TCR sequence derives from an adult who received the AZD1222 COVID-19 vaccine. The sequencing used peripheral blood, collected 28 days after the second AZD1222 dose. The CDR3 sequence: CAWTTPGHWVPEAFF. In DNA, the CDR3 is TGTGCCTGGACTACACCGGGACACTGGGTCCCTGAAGCTTTCTTT. Full variable domain (missing parts from reference TRBV30 and TRBJ1-1): SQTIHQWPATLVQPVGSPLSLECTVEGTSNPNLYWYRQAAGRGLQLLFYSVGIGQISSEVPQNLSASRPQDRQFILSSKKLLLSDSGFYLCAWTTPGHWVPEAFFGQGTRLTVV.